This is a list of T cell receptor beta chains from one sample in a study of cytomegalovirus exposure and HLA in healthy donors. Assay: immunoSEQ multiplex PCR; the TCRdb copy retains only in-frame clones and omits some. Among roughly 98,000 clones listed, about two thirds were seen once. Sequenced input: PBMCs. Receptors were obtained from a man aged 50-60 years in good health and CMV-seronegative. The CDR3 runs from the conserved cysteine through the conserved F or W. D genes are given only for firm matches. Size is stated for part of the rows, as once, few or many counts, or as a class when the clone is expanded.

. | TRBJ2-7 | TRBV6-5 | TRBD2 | TGTGCCAGCAGTTACTCATCAAGCGGGAGAGGCTACGAGCAGTACTTC | CASSYSSSGRGYEQYF
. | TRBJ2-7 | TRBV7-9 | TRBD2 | TGTGCCAGCAGCTCGGTTGTGACTAGCGGAGACCTCTACGAGCAGTACTTC | CASSSVVTSGDLYEQYF
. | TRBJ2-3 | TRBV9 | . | TGTGCCAGCTCCTCGGGGGATACGCAGTATTTT | CASSSGDTQYF
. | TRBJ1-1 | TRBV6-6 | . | TGTGCCAGCTCAATGGGGGCGGGGAACACTGAAGCTTTCTTT | CASSMGAGNTEAFF
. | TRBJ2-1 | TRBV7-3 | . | TGTGCCAGCAGCTTAAGCGAGACGGGGCTAGCGCGTGGGGTTGAGCAGTTCTTC | CASSLSETGLARGVEQFF
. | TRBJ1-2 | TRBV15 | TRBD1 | TGTGCCACCAGCAGAGGCGGGACAGACTATGGCTACACCTTC | CATSRGGTDYGYTF
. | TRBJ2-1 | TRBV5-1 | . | TGCGCCAGCAGCTGGATGGGGGGGGGCCGCAATGAGCAGTTCTTC | CASSWMGGGRNEQFF
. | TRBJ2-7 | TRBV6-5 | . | TGTGCCAGCAGTTACTACGGACAGCACTACGAGCAGTACTTC | CASSYYGQHYEQYF
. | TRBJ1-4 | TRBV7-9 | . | TGTGCCAGCAGCACTGGCACAGGGCCTAATGAAAAACTGTTTTTT | CASSTGTGPNEKLFF
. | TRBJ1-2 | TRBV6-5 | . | TGTGCCAGCAGTTTGGGACTGAGATATGGCTACACCTTC | CASSLGLRYGYTF
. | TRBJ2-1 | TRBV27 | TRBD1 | TGTGCCAGCAGTACAGGGGGGCGAGTTAATGAGCAGTTCTTC | CASSTGGRVNEQFF
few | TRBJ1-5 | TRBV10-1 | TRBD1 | TGCGCCAGCACTATGGGACAGGGTCAGCCCCAGCATTTT | CASTMGQGQPQHF
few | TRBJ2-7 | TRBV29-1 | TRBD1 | TGCAGCGTTCTCTCCGGGACAGGGAACTACGAGCAGTACTTC | CSVLSGTGNYEQYF
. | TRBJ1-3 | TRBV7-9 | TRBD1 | TGTGCCAGCGAACCCGCGGACAGGGAGGGAAACACCATATATTTT | CASEPADREGNTIYF
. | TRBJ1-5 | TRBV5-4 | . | TGTGCCAGCAGCTTGGGAGGCGGTTATCAGCCCCAGCATTTT | CASSLGGGYQPQHF
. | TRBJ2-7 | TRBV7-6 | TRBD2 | TGTGCCAGCAGCTTACCTCGTTTTGGAGGGGAGGGCGAGCAGTACTTC | CASSLPRFGGEGEQYF
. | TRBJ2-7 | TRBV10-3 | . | TGTGCCATCAGTCCATACGATACGACAGCACACTACGAGCAGTACTTC | CAISPYDTTAHYEQYF
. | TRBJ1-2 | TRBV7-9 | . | TGTGCCAGCAGCCTTGGGAGGATGATGATCTATGGCTACACCTTC | CASSLGRMMIYGYTF
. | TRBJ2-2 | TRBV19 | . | TGTGCCAGTAGGAAGGGACAGAACACCGGGGAGCTGTTTTTT | CASRKGQNTGELFF
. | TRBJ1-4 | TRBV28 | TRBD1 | TGTGCCAGCAGTTTATTAGCTCCGGGACAGAGTAATGAAAAACTGTTTTTT | CASSLLAPGQSNEKLFF
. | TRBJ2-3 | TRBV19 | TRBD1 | TGTGCCAGCAAAAGGAAGGGACAGGGGCAAGATACGCAGTATTTT | CASKRKGQGQDTQYF
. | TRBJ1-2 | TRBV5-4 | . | TGTGCCAGCAGCTCGAAACAGGGTGTCTCTCCGGGCGGCTACACCTTC | CASSSKQGVSPGGYTF
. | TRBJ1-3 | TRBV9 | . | TGTGCCAGCAGCGCGAGGCCCGACGGCACCATATATTTT | CASSARPDGTIYF
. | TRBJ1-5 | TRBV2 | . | TGTGCCAGCAGTGAACTAATTCAGCCCCAGCATTTT | CASSELIQPQHF
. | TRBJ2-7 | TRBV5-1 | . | TGCGCCAGCAGCCAAGTGCAGGGGCCGTACGAGCAGTACTTC | CASSQVQGPYEQYF
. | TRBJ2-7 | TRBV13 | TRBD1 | TGTGCCAGCAGCTTAACCGGGACAGTCTACGAGCAGTACTTC | CASSLTGTVYEQYF
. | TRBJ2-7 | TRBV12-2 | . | TGTGCAAGTCGCCCCGCAACCGGACAGAACTACGAGCAGTACTTC | CASRPATGQNYEQYF
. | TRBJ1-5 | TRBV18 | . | TGTGCCAGCTCACCGGGAGAAAATCAGCCCCAGCATTTT | CASSPGENQPQHF
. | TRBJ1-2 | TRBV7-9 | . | TGTGCCAGCAGCTACGGGGAAGGCTACACCTTC | CASSYGEGYTF
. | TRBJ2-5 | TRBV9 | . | TGTGCCAGCAGCGTAAGCGGCAGACCAGAGACCCAGTACTTC | CASSVSGRPETQYF
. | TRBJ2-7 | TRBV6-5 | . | TGTGCCAGCAGTAACGCCGGCGAGCAGTACTTC | CASSNAGEQYF
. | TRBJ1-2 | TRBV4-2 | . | TGTGCCAGCAGCCGGAGCCAGTCTGGCTACACCTTC | CASSRSQSGYTF
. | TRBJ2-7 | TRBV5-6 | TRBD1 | TGTGCCAGCAGCTTCGGGACAGGGGACGAGCAGTACTTC | CASSFGTGDEQYF
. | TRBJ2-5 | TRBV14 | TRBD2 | TGTGCCAGCAGCCAATGGGGAGGGCTCGGGACCCAGTACTTC | CASSQWGGLGTQYF
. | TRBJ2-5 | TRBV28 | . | TGTGCCAGCAGTGCCCCACCCAGGGGAGAGACCCAGTACTTC | CASSAPPRGETQYF
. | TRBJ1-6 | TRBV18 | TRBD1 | TGTGCCAGCTCATACGGACAGGGCAATTCACCCCTCCACTTT | CASSYGQGNSPLHF
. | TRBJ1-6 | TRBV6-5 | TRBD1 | TGTGCCAGCAGTTACTCCGCAGGGGGCGAAGGCACCCACTTT | CASSYSAGGEGTHF
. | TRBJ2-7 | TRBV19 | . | TGTGCCAGTAGTAACCGGCAGGTTATTACCTACGAGCAGTACTTC | CASSNRQVITYEQYF
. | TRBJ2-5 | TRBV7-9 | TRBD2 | TGTGCCAGCAGCTTAGGTTGGGTCGCGGGAGGGTACCAAGAGACCCAGTACTTC | CASSLGWVAGGYQETQYF
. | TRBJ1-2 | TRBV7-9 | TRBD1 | TGTGCCAGCAGCTTAGAGGACAGGGCGGGGGGCTACACCTTC | CASSLEDRAGGYTF
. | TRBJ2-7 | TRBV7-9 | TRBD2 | TGTGCCAGCAGCTTAGTCATGGGGGACTACGACTACGAGCAGTACTTC | CASSLVMGDYDYEQYF
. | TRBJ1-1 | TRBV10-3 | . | TGTGCCATCAGTAAAAAACAGGACCCGAACACTGAAGCTTTCTTT | CAISKKQDPNTEAFF
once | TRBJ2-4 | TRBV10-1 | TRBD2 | TGCGCCAGCAGTGAGGGACTAGTTTCAAACATTCAGTACTTC | CASSEGLVSNIQYF
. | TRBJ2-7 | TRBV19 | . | TGTGCCAGTAAAGAGGGCCACGAGCAGTACTTC | CASKEGHEQYF
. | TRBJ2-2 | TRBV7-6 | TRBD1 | TGTGCCAGCAGCAAGGGACAGGGGGCCCTCGGCGAGCTGTTTTTT | CASSKGQGALGELFF
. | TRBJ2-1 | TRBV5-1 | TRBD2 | TGCGCCAGCAGCTTGCCTGGGGGGGATGAGCAGTTCTTC | CASSLPGGDEQFF